This T cell receptor (beta chain) was found in a study of glioma-infiltrating T cells. About this clonotype: Its antigen is unknown.

CDR3 size: 14 residues. The V end was cut by 1 base, the J end by 8 bases, with 15 bases between. Germline assignment: CDR1 SGHDT and CDR2 YYEEEE. Amplification of TCR alpha and beta CDR3 regions from RNA used iRepertoire nested multiplex PCR. For one-step reverse transcription and amplification, about 85-400 ng of tissue mRNA or PBMC total RNA was used. TCRdb independently ran MiXCR on the multiplex PCR reads; one entry per CDR3 protein. Of 110,000 or so distinct CDR3 sequences in the sample, 25% to 30% were seen once. Points from the study as a whole: CDR3 overlap between tissue and blood was very small. Above-expected tissue-blood divergence occurred in all gliomas, most in low-grade ones.

This sequence joins TRBV5-6 and TRBJ1-1; D is unclear. Sequenced material: glioma tissue, nonneoplastic brain tissue, or PBMCs (not recorded which). The clonotype comes from a human donor with low-grade glioma or glioblastoma, undergoing nonglioma brain surgery, or in good health (not recorded which). CDR3 region: CASSLPSGRTEAFF. In nucleotides, the CDR3 is TGTGCCAGCAGCTTGCCCAGTGGGCGGACCGAAGCTTTCTTT.